Listed here are 18 T cell receptor beta chains from one sample, sequenced in a study of human CD4 T cells and Enterobacteriaceae. Memory CD4+ T cells were sorted as all CD4+ cells except CD45RA+CCR7+CD95- naive cells, over 95% pure. Produced via immunoSEQ multiplex PCR; TCRdb's table is partial and in-frame only. This table holds 25,000 to 30,000 clones, about 80% found once. The sequenced material came from memory CD4+ T cells from blood. All receptors come from a human donor in good health.

The gene calls are TRBV12-5 and TRBJ2-1; D perhaps matches TRBD2 (6 bases). Germline V lookup: CDR1 LGHNT, CDR2 FRNRAP. The CDR3 consists of 16 residues. V was shortened by 8 bases and J by 1 base, with 18 bases between the two germline ends. The CDR3 bases are TGTGCTAGTTCATCGGGGACTGGGGCGTCCTACAATGAGCAGTTCTTC. Residues: CASSSGTGASYNEQFF.

The rearrangement joins TRBV28 to TRBJ1-1; 9 nucleotides agree with TRBD1. This CDR3 spans 13 amino acids. Unmatched junction bases numbered 4, after V lost 6 bases and J lost 5 bases. CDR1 and CDR2 from the germline V gene are MDHEN and SYDVKM. The CDR3: CASRRQGGTEAFF. DNA for the CDR3: TGTGCCAGCAGACGACAGGGGGGGACTGAAGCTTTCTTT.

The rearrangement joins TRBV9 to TRBJ1-1; 8 bases line up with TRBD1. Per the germline V gene, CDR1 is SGDLS and CDR2 is YYNGEE. The ends lost 7 bases at V and 4 bases at J; junction bases unmatched: 12. The CDR3 is made up of 15 amino acids. The chain's CDR3 is CASGRAGGAGTEAFF. The CDR3 region has the DNA TGTGCCAGCGGGAGGGCAGGGGGCGCCGGCACTGAAGCTTTCTTT.

The rearrangement links TRBV11-2 to TRBJ1-5; D gene unclear. V dropped 3 bases and J dropped 4 bases, with 7 bases sitting between them. CDR3 size: 13 residues. Germline CDR1 is SGHAT and CDR2 is FQNNGV. The CDR3 region has the DNA TGTGCCAGCAGCTTTTCGGATAATCAGCCCCAGCATTTT. Protein sequence: CASSFSDNQPQHF.

This sequence joins TRBV7-2 and TRBJ2-5; no clear D gene. The V gene's germline CDR1 is SGHTA and CDR2 FQGNSA. This CDR3 is 13 amino acids long. The V and J ends lost 5 bases and 1 base respectively, with 8 bases between them. The CDR3 protein is CASSRRTQETQYF. The CDR3 DNA follows: TGTGCCAGCAGCAGACGGACCCAAGAGACCCAGTACTTC.

V is TRBV5-1 and J is TRBJ2-7, with D maybe TRBD1 (5 bases). Germline V gives CDR1 SGHRS, CDR2 YFSETQ. The CDR3 extends over 15 amino acids. V was shortened by 1 base and J by 3 bases, with 14 bases between the two germline ends. The CDR3 bases are TGCGCCAGCAGCTTGAGGGGTGGCCCCGGCTACGAGCAGTACTTC. This sequence encodes CASSLRGGPGYEQYF.

V gene TRBV7-9 combines with J gene TRBJ2-5; D is possibly TRBD1 (6 bases). The CDR3 contains 14 residues. V dropped 5 bases and J dropped 5 bases, with 15 bases sitting between them. Germline V CDR1 and CDR2: SEHNR, FQNEAQ (reference sequence). In DNA form, the CDR3 reads TGTGCCAGCAGCGATACAGGGATGGAGGAGACCCAGTACTTC. Protein sequence: CASSDTGMEETQYF.

This clone was seen only a few times. V and J are TRBV10-2 and TRBJ1-1; weak D call: TRBD1 (5 bases). Trimming took 6 bases from V and 3 from J, leaving 11 bases between them. Germline CDR1 reads WSHSY; CDR2 reads SAAADI. The length of the CDR3 is 13 residues. For the CDR3, the DNA is TGCGCCAGCAGCATCGGGGGGGACACTGAAGCTTTCTTT. Residues: CASSIGGDTEAFF.

This clone appeared once. V gene TRBV30 combines with J gene TRBJ2-6; unclear D gene. In germline, CDR1 is GTSNPN, CDR2 SVGIG (reference sequence). The ends were cut back, 0 bases at V and 0 bases at J, with 9 bases in the middle. The CDR3 consists of 16 residues. The CDR3 DNA sequence: TGTGCCTGGAGTGTGAGTAGGAGCTCTGGGGCCAACGTCCTGACTTTC. Translating gives CAWSVSRSSGANVLTF.

V usage is TRBV7-2 and J usage is TRBJ2-4, with 10 bases that match TRBD2. The CDR3 contains 14 residues. CDR1 is SGHTA and CDR2 is FQGNSA in the germline V gene. V was clipped by 3 bases and J by 8 bases; unmatched bases: 4. The chain's CDR3 is CASSLGLAGDIQYF. DNA of the CDR3: TGTGCCAGCAGCTTGGGGCTAGCGGGAGACATTCAGTACTTC.

This rearrangement joins TRBV19 to TRBJ1-6; no firm D call. V was shortened by 3 bases and J by 8 bases, with 11 bases between the two germline ends. Germline CDR1 is LNHDA and CDR2 is SQIVND (reference sequence). The CDR3 loop spans 14 amino acids. The CDR3 here is CASSMEHQDSPLHF. CDR3 nucleotides: TGTGCCAGTAGTATGGAACACCAAGATTCACCCCTCCACTTT.

This clone was detected a few times. The genes are TRBV5-1 and TRBJ2-7; D is possibly TRBD1 or TRBD2 (7 bases each). V lost 4 bases and J lost 1, with 9 bases in between. This CDR3 contains 13 residues. Germline CDR1 SGHRS, CDR2 YFSETQ. The CDR3 loop is CASSQGGSYEQYF. The CDR3 DNA is TGCGCCAGCAGCCAGGGGGGGTCCTACGAGCAGTACTTC.

Relative to its sample, this clone is medium-sized. J is TRBJ1-1 and V is TRBV29-1, with a possible D match to TRBD1 (5 bases). The CDR3 is 12 residues long. Germline loops: CDR1 SQVTM, CDR2 ANQGSEA. With 4 bases removed from V and 5 bases from J, the gap between germline ends came to 11 bases. CDR3 in amino acids: CSVGREGTEAFF. As DNA, the CDR3 is TGCAGCGTTGGCAGGGAGGGGACTGAAGCTTTCTTT.

The chain is built from TRBV19 and TRBJ2-2, with D perhaps matching TRBD2 (6 bases). With 7 bases removed from V and 7 bases from J, the gap between germline ends came to 19 bases. This CDR3 comprises 15 residues. Per germline, CDR1 LNHDA and CDR2 SQIVND (reference sequence). The CDR3 DNA is TGTGCCAGTACCCTCCGGGACTCTCGCGGCGGGGAGCTGTTTTTT. It specifies CASTLRDSRGGELFF.

V is TRBV10-3 and J is TRBJ1-2; D unclear. CDR1 ENHRY and CDR2 SYGVKD come from the germline V gene. The CDR3 runs 13 residues. V lost 3 bases and J 8 bases, leaving 13 bases between the germline ends. The CDR3 DNA reads TGTGCCATCAGTGATCTAGAGGCGGGAGGCTACACCTTC. This codes for CAISDLEAGGYTF.

The V call is TRBV19, the J call TRBJ2-1, with TRBD1 as a possible D gene (5 bases). Germline V lookup: CDR1 LNHDA, CDR2 SQIVND (reference sequence). The length of the CDR3 is 16 residues. V lost 0 bases, J lost 8 bases, and 17 bases lay in between. CDR3 sequence: CASSIDGPFAGYEQFF. The CDR3 bases are TGTGCCAGTAGTATAGATGGACCATTTGCAGGGTATGAGCAGTTCTTC.

The J gene is TRBJ2-5, the V gene TRBV7-2; D might be TRBD1 (8 bases). This CDR3 region has 15 residues. The ends were cut back, 1 base at V and 5 bases at J, with 14 bases in the middle. The germline CDR1 and CDR2 sequences are SGHTA and FQGNSA. The chain's CDR3 is CASSLGLQGGETQYF. The CDR3 DNA reads TGTGCCAGCAGCTTAGGGTTACAGGGGGGGGAGACCCAGTACTTC.

This rearrangement joins TRBV13 to TRBJ2-7; unclear D gene. CDR1 PRHDT and CDR2 FYEKMQ come from the germline V gene (reference sequence). The V gene lost 5 bases and the J gene lost 5 bases, with 10 bases spanning the gap. This CDR3 comprises 12 residues. This CDR3 reads CASSHYTDEQYF. CDR3 bases: TGTGCCAGCAGCCATTATACTGACGAGCAGTACTTC. Together with reference TRBV13 and TRBJ2-7, the CDR3 gives the full variable domain: AAGVIQSPRHLIKEKRETATLKCYPIPRHDTVYWYQQGPGQDPQFLISFYEKMQSDKGSIPDRFSAQQFSDYHSELNMSSLELGDSALYFCASSHYTDEQYFGPGTRLTVT.